This TCR beta chain is from a study of T cell repertoires in cytomegalovirus infection. Study summary: Evidence of both CMV infection and a matching HLA type came from public TCR beta signatures.

CDR1 and CDR2 (germline): ENHRY, SYGVKD. The CDR3 is 15 residues long. Trimming cost V 4 bases and J 3 bases; bases outside gene matches: 0. This clonotype was counted at least ten times. TCRdb analysed the reads with MiXCR anew, one entry per CDR3 protein. The repertoire includes 200,000 to 250,000 distinct CDR3 sequences, 5% to 8.5% of them detected once, and 6.5% sits in the top ten. This sequence was found in a human donor in good health (CMV status not recorded). Some clones in this sample may be carry-over from other donors' samples. The sample consisted of PBMCs. The chain combines TRBV10-3 with TRBJ2-2; 12 positions agree with TRBD2. The CDR3 sequence: CAISGTSGDTGELFF. The CDR3 DNA reads as TGTGCCATCAGTGGGACTAGCGGGGACACCGGGGAGCTGTTTTTT.